The T cell receptor (beta chain) under discussion was sequenced for a study of identical twins. This clonotype has a handful of counts. One entry per CDR3 protein results from TCRdb running MiXCR on the 5' RACE reads. The profile shows hundreds of thousands of distinct CDR3 sequences, roughly 18% of them singletons. Germline CDR1 and CDR2: SGHVS and FQNEAQ. Trimming removed 3 bases at V and 0 bases at J, with 13 bases between. The CDR3 consists of 16 residues. These sequences were also reported in another study, on T cells expressing NK-cell markers. Per that paper: Seven of the eight sequenced donors were HCMV-seropositive; one was seronegative.

The V and J genes are TRBV7-8 and TRBJ2-3; no clear D. The receptor's source is a woman aged 18-30 years in good health. Sample: PBMCs. The CDR3 sequence: CASSLNAWGSTDTQYF. The DNA for the CDR3 is TGTGCCAGCAGCTTGAACGCCTGGGGTAGCACAGATACGCAGTATTTT.